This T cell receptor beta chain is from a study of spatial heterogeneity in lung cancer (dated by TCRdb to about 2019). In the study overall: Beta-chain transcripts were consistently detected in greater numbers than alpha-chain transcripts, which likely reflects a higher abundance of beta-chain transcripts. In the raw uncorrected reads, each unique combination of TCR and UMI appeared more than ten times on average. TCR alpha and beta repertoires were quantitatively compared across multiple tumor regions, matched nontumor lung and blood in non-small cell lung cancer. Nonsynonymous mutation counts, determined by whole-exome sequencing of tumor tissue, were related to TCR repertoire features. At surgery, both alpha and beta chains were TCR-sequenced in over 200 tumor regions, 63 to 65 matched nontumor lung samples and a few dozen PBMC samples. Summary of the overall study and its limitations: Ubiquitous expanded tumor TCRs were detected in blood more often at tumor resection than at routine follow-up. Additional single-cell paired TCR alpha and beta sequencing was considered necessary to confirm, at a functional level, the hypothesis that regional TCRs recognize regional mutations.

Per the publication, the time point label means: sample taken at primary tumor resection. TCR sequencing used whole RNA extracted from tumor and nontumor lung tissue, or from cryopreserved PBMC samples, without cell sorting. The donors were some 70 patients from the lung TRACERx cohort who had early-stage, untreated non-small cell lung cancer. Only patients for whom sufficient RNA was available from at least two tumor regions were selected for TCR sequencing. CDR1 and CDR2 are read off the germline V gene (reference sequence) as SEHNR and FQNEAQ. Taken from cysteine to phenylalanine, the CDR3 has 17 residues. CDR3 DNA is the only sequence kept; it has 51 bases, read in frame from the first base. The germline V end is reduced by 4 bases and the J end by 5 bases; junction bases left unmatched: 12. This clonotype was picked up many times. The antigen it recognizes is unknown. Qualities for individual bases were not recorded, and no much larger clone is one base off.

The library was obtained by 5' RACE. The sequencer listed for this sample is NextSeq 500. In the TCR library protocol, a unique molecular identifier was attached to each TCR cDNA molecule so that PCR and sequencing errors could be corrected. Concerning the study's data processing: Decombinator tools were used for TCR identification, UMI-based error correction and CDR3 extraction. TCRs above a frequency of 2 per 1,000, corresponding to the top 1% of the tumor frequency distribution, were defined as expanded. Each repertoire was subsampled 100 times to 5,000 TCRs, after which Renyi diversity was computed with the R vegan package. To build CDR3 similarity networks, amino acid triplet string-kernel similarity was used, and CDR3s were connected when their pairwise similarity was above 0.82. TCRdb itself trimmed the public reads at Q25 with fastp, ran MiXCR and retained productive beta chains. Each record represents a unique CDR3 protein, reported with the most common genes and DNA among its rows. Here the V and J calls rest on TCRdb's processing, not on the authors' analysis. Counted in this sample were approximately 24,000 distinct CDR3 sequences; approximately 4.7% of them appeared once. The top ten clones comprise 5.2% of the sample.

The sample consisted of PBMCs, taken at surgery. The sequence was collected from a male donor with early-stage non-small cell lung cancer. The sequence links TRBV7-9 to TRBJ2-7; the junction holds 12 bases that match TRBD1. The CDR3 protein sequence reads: CASSWAPGQGAGNEQYF. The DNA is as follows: TGTGCCAGCAGCTGGGCCCCGGGACAGGGGGCTGGAAACGAGCAGTACTTC.